These T cell receptor beta chains were read from a single sample in a study of OX40 agonist ivuxolimab in advanced cancers. Assay used: immunoSEQ multiplex PCR; TCRdb lists only in-frame clones, some missing. The sample has fewer than 35,000 clones; 80% to 90% are singletons. This specimen consisted of CD4+ or CD8+ T cells sorted from blood, obtained in a trial of the OX40 agonist ivuxolimab. These receptors were obtained from an adult with an advanced solid tumor such as melanoma, head and neck, liver or kidney cancer. CDR3s include the opening cysteine and the closing phenylalanine or tryptophan. The D gene is left open where the match is weak. Some rows mark clone size as missing; the rest say once, few, many or name a class of expanded clone.

v_call: TRBV28; cdr3_length: 13; d_call: .; j_call: TRBJ2-7; clone_size: .; cdr3_aa: CASTEIGNYEQYF; cdr3_nt: TGTGCCAGCACCGAGATCGGTAACTACGAGCAGTACTTC
v_call: TRBV27; cdr3_length: 20; d_call: TRBD2; j_call: TRBJ2-3; clone_size: once; cdr3_aa: CASSPPAGRLKEDRTDTQYF; cdr3_nt: TGTGCCAGCAGTCCCCCAGCGGGGCGGCTAAAAGAGGATAGGACAGATACGCAGTATTTT
v_call: TRBV13; cdr3_length: 14; d_call: TRBD2; j_call: TRBJ2-5; clone_size: .; cdr3_aa: CASRTSGDKETQYF; cdr3_nt: TGTGCCAGCAGGACTAGCGGGGATAAAGAGACCCAGTACTTC
v_call: TRBV7-9; cdr3_length: 19; d_call: .; j_call: TRBJ2-6; clone_size: few; cdr3_aa: CASSLPPGHPSSGANVLTF; cdr3_nt: TGTGCCAGCAGCTTACCACCGGGACATCCAAGCTCTGGGGCCAACGTCCTGACTTTC
v_call: TRBV27; cdr3_length: 16; d_call: .; j_call: TRBJ1-2; clone_size: .; cdr3_aa: CASSLRSLGGHYGYTF; cdr3_nt: TGTGCCAGCAGTTTAAGGAGCTTAGGGGGGCACTATGGCTACACCTTC
v_call: TRBV27; cdr3_length: 13; d_call: .; j_call: TRBJ2-3; clone_size: .; cdr3_aa: CASNVLMGDTQYF; cdr3_nt: TGTGCCAGCAACGTCCTGATGGGAGATACGCAGTATTTT
v_call: TRBV6-1; cdr3_length: 15; d_call: TRBD2; j_call: TRBJ2-1; clone_size: .; cdr3_aa: CASTLLAGADNEQFF; cdr3_nt: TGTGCCAGCACGCTACTAGCGGGAGCAGACAATGAGCAGTTCTTC
v_call: TRBV18; cdr3_length: 13; d_call: TRBD1; j_call: TRBJ2-5; clone_size: .; cdr3_aa: CASSPGQGETQYF; cdr3_nt: TGTGCCAGCTCACCGGGACAGGGAGAGACCCAGTACTTC
v_call: TRBV7-9; cdr3_length: 16; d_call: TRBD2; j_call: TRBJ2-3; clone_size: .; cdr3_aa: CASSLRASGDTDTQYF; cdr3_nt: TGTGCCAGCAGCTTACGTGCCAGCGGGGACACAGATACGCAGTATTTT
v_call: TRBV25-1; cdr3_length: 11; d_call: .; j_call: TRBJ2-7; clone_size: .; cdr3_aa: CASSDLHEQYF; cdr3_nt: TGTGCCAGCAGTGATCTGCACGAGCAGTACTTC
v_call: TRBV14; cdr3_length: 16; d_call: .; j_call: TRBJ2-1; clone_size: .; cdr3_aa: CASSTRRALRPNEQFF; cdr3_nt: TGTGCCAGCAGCACCCGTCGAGCACTTAGGCCCAATGAGCAGTTCTTC
v_call: TRBV28; cdr3_length: 14; d_call: .; j_call: TRBJ1-2; clone_size: .; cdr3_aa: CASISETAVYGYTF; cdr3_nt: TGTGCCAGCATCTCCGAGACAGCAGTCTATGGCTACACCTTC
v_call: TRBV29-1; cdr3_length: 14; d_call: TRBD1; j_call: TRBJ1-5; clone_size: .; cdr3_aa: CSVGTGKSNQPQHF; cdr3_nt: TGCAGCGTTGGGACAGGGAAGAGCAATCAGCCCCAGCATTTT
v_call: TRBV5-8; cdr3_length: 15; d_call: TRBD1; j_call: TRBJ2-3; clone_size: .; cdr3_aa: CASSLFLGDRNTQYF; cdr3_nt: TGTGCCAGCAGCTTGTTTTTGGGGGACAGGAATACGCAGTATTTT
v_call: TRBV6-5; cdr3_length: 14; d_call: .; j_call: TRBJ1-1; clone_size: .; cdr3_aa: CAISDRGTNTEAFF; cdr3_nt: TGTGCCATCAGTGATAGGGGCACGAACACTGAAGCTTTCTTT
v_call: TRBV14; cdr3_length: 16; d_call: TRBD1; j_call: TRBJ2-5; clone_size: .; cdr3_aa: CASSPRTGSIQETQYF; cdr3_nt: TGTGCCAGCAGCCCTCGGACAGGGAGCATCCAAGAGACCCAGTACTTC
v_call: TRBV7-9; cdr3_length: 15; d_call: .; j_call: TRBJ1-2; clone_size: .; cdr3_aa: CASSSLPTANYGYTF; cdr3_nt: TGTGCCAGCAGTTCTTTACCGACGGCTAACTATGGCTACACCTTC
v_call: TRBV27; cdr3_length: 12; d_call: .; j_call: TRBJ2-7; clone_size: .; cdr3_aa: CASSLMGKAQYF; cdr3_nt: TGTGCCAGCAGTTTAATGGGGAAAGCGCAGTACTTC
v_call: TRBV7-3; cdr3_length: 15; d_call: TRBD2; j_call: TRBJ2-3; clone_size: once; cdr3_aa: CASSLTGGRIDTQYF; cdr3_nt: TGTGCCAGCAGCTTAACAGGCGGGAGAATTGATACGCAGTATTTT
v_call: TRBV5-6; cdr3_length: 15; d_call: TRBD1; j_call: TRBJ2-7; clone_size: .; cdr3_aa: CASSPGTGGFYEQYF; cdr3_nt: TGTGCCAGCAGCCCGGGGACAGGGGGTTTCTACGAGCAGTACTTC
v_call: TRBV28; cdr3_length: 16; d_call: TRBD2; j_call: TRBJ2-1; clone_size: .; cdr3_aa: CASSAPGTSGSNEQFF; cdr3_nt: TGTGCCAGCAGTGCACCCGGGACTAGCGGGAGTAATGAGCAGTTCTTC
v_call: TRBV2; cdr3_length: 11; d_call: .; j_call: TRBJ1-1; clone_size: .; cdr3_aa: CASSEGFEAFF; cdr3_nt: TGTGCCAGCAGTGAGGGATTTGAAGCTTTCTTT
v_call: TRBV13; cdr3_length: 13; d_call: .; j_call: TRBJ2-1; clone_size: .; cdr3_aa: CASSFAGANEQFF; cdr3_nt: TGTGCCAGCAGCTTCGCCGGGGCCAATGAGCAGTTCTTC
v_call: TRBV28; cdr3_length: 15; d_call: .; j_call: TRBJ1-4; clone_size: .; cdr3_aa: CASSLYGSPDEKLFF; cdr3_nt: TGTGCCAGCAGTTTATATGGGAGTCCGGATGAAAAACTGTTTTTT
v_call: TRBV6-1; cdr3_length: 10; d_call: .; j_call: TRBJ2-7; clone_size: .; cdr3_aa: CASSAYEQYF; cdr3_nt: TGTGCCAGCAGCGCGTACGAGCAGTACTTC
v_call: TRBV13; cdr3_length: 16; d_call: .; j_call: TRBJ2-7; clone_size: .; cdr3_aa: CASSRGGPLGSYEQYF; cdr3_nt: TGTGCCAGCAGCCGTGGGGGACCCTTGGGCTCCTACGAGCAGTACTTC
v_call: TRBV5-6; cdr3_length: 13; d_call: .; j_call: TRBJ2-1; clone_size: .; cdr3_aa: CASSLRINNEQFF; cdr3_nt: TGTGCCAGCAGCTTAAGGATAAACAATGAGCAGTTCTTC
v_call: TRBV6-1; cdr3_length: 19; d_call: TRBD1; j_call: TRBJ2-7; clone_size: .; cdr3_aa: CASSDYPIRQGDWSYEQYF; cdr3_nt: TGTGCCAGCAGTGATTATCCCATTCGACAGGGGGATTGGAGTTACGAGCAGTACTTC
v_call: TRBV4-1; cdr3_length: 13; d_call: .; j_call: TRBJ1-4; clone_size: .; cdr3_aa: CASSQAVGGILFF; cdr3_nt: TGCGCCAGCAGCCAAGCGGTGGGGGGAATACTGTTTTTT
v_call: TRBV7-9; cdr3_length: 14; d_call: TRBD2; j_call: TRBJ2-7; clone_size: .; cdr3_aa: CASSFGSGGYEQYF; cdr3_nt: TGTGCCAGCAGCTTTGGTAGCGGGGGCTACGAGCAGTACTTC
v_call: TRBV5-1; cdr3_length: 16; d_call: TRBD1; j_call: TRBJ2-7; clone_size: .; cdr3_aa: CASSLAGTGSPGEQYF; cdr3_nt: TGCGCCAGCAGCTTGGCAGGGACAGGGTCTCCCGGCGAGCAGTACTTC